These T cell receptor beta chains were read from a single sample in a study of cytomegalovirus exposure and HLA in healthy donors. Some clones are missing from TCRdb's copy, which holds only in-frame ones; the method was immunoSEQ multiplex PCR. The table has 200,000 to 300,000 clones, approximately 86% seen once. The sample comprised PBMCs. These receptors came from a woman in her thirties in good health and CMV-seropositive. The CDR3 runs from the conserved cysteine through the conserved F or W. D genes are given only for firm matches. Not every row has a clone size; where given, it reads once, few, many or a size class.

. TRBJ2-2 TRBV30 . CAWTPGPAGGELFF TGTGCCTGGACCCCGGGGCCAGCGGGCGGGGAGCTGTTTTTT
. TRBJ1-2 TRBV30 . CAWSWAGYGYTF TGTGCCTGGAGTTGGGCAGGCTATGGCTACACCTTC
. TRBJ2-1 TRBV5-1 TRBD2 CASSPAGASSYNEQFF TGCGCCAGCAGCCCAGCGGGAGCGAGCTCCTACAATGAGCAGTTCTTC
. TRBJ1-2 TRBV9 TRBD1 CASSVVAVGGGGYTF TGTGCCAGCAGCGTAGTGGCGGTCGGAGGGGGCGGCTACACCTTC
. TRBJ2-6 TRBV29-1 . CSVPGGANVLTF TGCAGCGTCCCAGGAGGGGCCAACGTCCTGACTTTC
. TRBJ1-1 TRBV19 TRBD1 CASSLRTGPNTEAFF TGTGCCAGTAGTTTAAGGACAGGGCCGAACACTGAAGCTTTCTTT
. TRBJ1-4 TRBV27 . CASSLSREQYEKLFF TGTGCCAGCAGTTTATCTCGGGAGCAATATGAAAAACTGTTTTTT
. TRBJ2-3 TRBV15 TRBD1 CATSRRDSRASTDTQYF TGTGCCACCAGCAGACGGGACAGTAGAGCTAGCACAGATACGCAGTATTTT
. TRBJ2-7 TRBV30 . CAWSVTLGLTSWYEQYF TGTGCCTGGAGCGTCACCCTGGGACTTACGTCTTGGTACGAGCAGTACTTC
once TRBJ1-2 TRBV5-1 . CASAPFSLNYGYTF TGCGCCAGCGCGCCTTTTTCTCTTAACTATGGCTACACCTTC
. TRBJ2-1 TRBV19 TRBD2 CASSITGGRGSYNEQFF TGTGCCAGTAGTATAACGGGGGGGAGGGGGTCCTACAATGAGCAGTTCTTC
. TRBJ1-5 TRBV2 . CASSPGFSNQPQHF TGTGCCAGCAGTCCAGGGTTTAGCAATCAGCCCCAGCATTTT
. TRBJ2-3 TRBV7-9 TRBD2 CASSGTSGRVSDTQYF TGTGCCAGCAGCGGCACTAGCGGGAGGGTCAGCGATACGCAGTATTTT
. TRBJ2-1 TRBV2 . CASSEVAGSYNEQFF TGTGCCAGCAGTGAAGTGGCGGGATCCTACAATGAGCAGTTCTTC
. TRBJ1-2 TRBV19 TRBD1 CASSIPGGNYGYTF TGTGCCAGTAGTATACCAGGGGGAAACTATGGCTACACCTTC
. TRBJ2-7 TRBV19 TRBD1 CATNPGTASYEQYF TGTGCCACTAACCCCGGGACAGCCTCCTACGAGCAGTACTTC